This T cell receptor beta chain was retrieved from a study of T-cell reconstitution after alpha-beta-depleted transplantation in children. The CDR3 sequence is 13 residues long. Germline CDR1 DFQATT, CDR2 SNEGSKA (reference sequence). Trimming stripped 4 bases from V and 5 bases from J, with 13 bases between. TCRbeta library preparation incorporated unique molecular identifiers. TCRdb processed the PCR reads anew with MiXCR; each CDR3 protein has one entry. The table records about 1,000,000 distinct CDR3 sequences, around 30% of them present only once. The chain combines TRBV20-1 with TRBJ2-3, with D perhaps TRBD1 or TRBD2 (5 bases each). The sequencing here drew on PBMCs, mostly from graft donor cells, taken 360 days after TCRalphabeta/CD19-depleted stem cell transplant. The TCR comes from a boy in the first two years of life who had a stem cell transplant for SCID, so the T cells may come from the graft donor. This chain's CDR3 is CSATRGVGDTQYF. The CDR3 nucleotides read TGCAGTGCTACCCGAGGGGTAGGAGATACGCAGTATTTT.